The 22 T cell receptor beta chains presented below share a single source sample, sequenced in a study of PD-1 blockade in classical Hodgkin lymphoma. Each of the patients experienced relapse following autologous stem cell transplantation, and their brentuximab vedotin exposure differed. Produced via immunoSEQ multiplex PCR; TCRdb's table is partial and in-frame only. This sample carries 38,000 or so clones, more than 75% of them seen once, and the ten largest clones take approximately 8.8%. The sample was peripheral blood mononuclear cells (PBMCs), taken at baseline. The receptors shown here come from a human donor with classical Hodgkin lymphoma.

This clone has only one observation. The chain is built from TRBV6-6 and TRBJ2-7, with TRBD2 matching over 8 bases. The CDR3 length is 16 residues. J lost 4 bases, V lost 0 bases, and 8 bases had no gene match. In germline, CDR1 is MNHNY, CDR2 SVGAGI (reference sequence). CDR3 protein: CASSYSSAGAAYEQYF. The CDR3 DNA reads as TGTGCCAGCAGTTACTCGTCAGCGGGAGCGGCGTACGAGCAGTACTTC.

This clone was recorded a few times. This chain uses TRBV18 with TRBJ2-5; 9 bases are a match to TRBD1. Losses at the gene ends were 2 bases for V and 5 bases for J; bases not matched to a gene: 0. CDR1 and CDR2 from the germline V gene are KGHSH and LQKENI. The CDR3 sequence is 13 residues long. CDR3 sequence reads: CASSPGTGETQYF. The CDR3 DNA follows: TGTGCCAGCTCACCAGGGACAGGGGAGACCCAGTACTTC.

This clone was picked up a small number of times. This chain uses TRBV10-1 with TRBJ1-2, with a possible D match to TRBD1 (5 bases). CDR1 WNHNN and CDR2 SYGVQD come from the germline V gene (reference sequence). This CDR3 is 15 amino acids long. Deletions cut 2 bases from V and 3 bases from J, with 13 bases between. The CDR3 region has the DNA TGCGCCAGCAGTGAGACGGGGCCCAGTCACTATGGCTACACCTTC. It yields the protein CASSETGPSHYGYTF.

The rearrangement links TRBV30 to TRBJ1-2; 9 bases are a match to TRBD1. The V gene's germline CDR1 is GTSNPN and CDR2 SVGIG (reference sequence). V lost 7 bases to trimming and J lost 4 bases; unmatched junction nucleotides: 7. This CDR3 has 13 amino acids. CDR3 in DNA: TGTGCCTTACAATCGGACAGGGGCTATGGCTACACCTTC. As protein: CALQSDRGYGYTF.

This chain joins TRBV19 and TRBJ2-7, with 9 positions matching TRBD1. CDR1 is LNHDA and CDR2 is SQIVND in the germline V gene (reference sequence). Trimming took 7 bases from V and 5 from J; bases not matched to a gene: 15. The CDR3 has 16 amino acids. CDR3 coding DNA: TGTGCCAGTAAACGAGACTTCCGGGACAGGGACCACGAGCAGTACTTC. Encoded protein: CASKRDFRDRDHEQYF.

The V call is TRBV30, the J call TRBJ2-7; 9 bases align to TRBD1. Trimming removed 5 bases from V and 3 bases from J; junction bases left unmatched: 11. CDR3 length: 15 residues. CDR1 GTSNPN and CDR2 SVGIG come from the germline V gene (reference sequence). The CDR3 is CAWGRGTGIVYEQYF. DNA for the CDR3: TGTGCCTGGGGCCGGGGGACAGGGATCGTCTACGAGCAGTACTTC. Full variable domain (outside the CDR3, taken from reference TRBV30 and TRBJ2-7): SQTIHQWPATLVQPVGSPLSLECTVEGTSNPNLYWYRQAAGRGLQLLFYSVGIGQISSEVPQNLSASRPQDRQFILSSKKLLLSDSGFYLCAWGRGTGIVYEQYFGPGTRLTVT.

The chain recombines TRBV10-3 with TRBJ2-5, with 7 bases that match TRBD2. CDR1 is ENHRY, CDR2 SYGVKD, per germline. This CDR3 contains 14 residues. V shed 5 bases, J shed 2 bases, and the junction held 5 bases outside the gene matches. DNA for the CDR3: TGTGCCATCAGTTCTGCGGGGGTGCAAGAGACCCAGTACTTC. Its translation is CAISSAGVQETQYF.

The rearrangement joins TRBV7-9 to TRBJ1-1, with TRBD1 as a possible D gene (5 bases). This CDR3 comprises 13 residues. The germline V gene has CDR1 SEHNR and CDR2 FQNEAQ (reference sequence). Trimming took 6 bases from V and 1 from J, leaving 9 bases between them. This CDR3 reads CASRGVANTEAFF. The CDR3 bases are TGTGCCAGCAGGGGGGTCGCGAACACTGAAGCTTTCTTT.

This clone has only one observation. The chain is built from TRBV10-3 and TRBJ2-3; tentatively, D is TRBD2 (7 bases). Trimming left V 7 bases short and J 5 bases short, with 22 bases between. Germline CDR1 reads ENHRY; CDR2 reads SYGVKD. CDR3 length: 16 residues. CDR3 region: CAIMGVFGGGQDTQYF. The CDR3 nucleotides are TGTGCCATCATGGGGGTCTTTGGCGGGGGACAAGATACGCAGTATTTT.

This clone was found a few times. V usage is TRBV21-1 and J usage is TRBJ2-7; the D call of TRBD1 is as the table states it, not checked on the DNA. TRBV21-1 is a recognized pseudogene. This CDR3 comprises 14 residues. Here the CDR3 reads CASSTRTGRYEQYF. Here the CDR3 DNA reads TGTGCCAGCAGCACCCGGACAGGGCGCTACGAGCAGTACTTC.

As for this clone: One end of the junction varies from germline; a read error may be responsible. The chain is built from TRBV7-7 and TRBJ2-2; 9 nucleotides agree with TRBD1. The CDR3 contains 15 residues. Germline CDR1 and CDR2: SSHAT and FNYEAQ (reference sequence). The CDR3: CASSPGQGGTGELFF. In DNA form, the CDR3 reads TGTGCTAGCAGCCCGGGACAGGGAGGCACCGGGGAGCTGTTTTTT.

The chain is built from TRBV6-5 and TRBJ1-2; D is ambiguous. This CDR3 contains 14 residues. Germline V gene lookup returns CDR1 MNHEY and CDR2 SVGAGI. Trimming shortened V by 5 bases and J by 3 bases, and 13 bases separated the two germline ends. The CDR3 here is CASSLRRVDYGYTF. CDR3 in DNA: TGTGCCAGCAGTCTACGGAGGGTCGACTATGGCTACACCTTC.

The DNA of the CDR3 is TGTGCCAGCAGCCAAGTTGCGGGAGAAAGGACAGATACGCAGTATTTT. It is translated as CASSQVAGERTDTQYF. The V and J genes are TRBV14 and TRBJ2-3, with 7 bases matching TRBD2. Losses at the gene ends were 1 base for V and 3 bases for J; bases not matched to a gene: 7. The CDR3 totals 16 residues. Germline CDR1 and CDR2: SGHDN and FVKESK. Full variable domain (rest looked up from reference TRBV14 and TRBJ2-3): EAGVTQFPSHSVIEKGQTVTLRCDPISGHDNLYWYRRVMGKEIKFLLHFVKESKQDESGMPNNRFLAERTGGTYSTLKVQPAELEDSGVYFCASSQVAGERTDTQYFGPGTRLTVL.

V gene TRBV18 combines with J gene TRBJ2-7, with D perhaps matching TRBD2 (6 bases). V gave up 6 bases and J gave up 2 bases, with 11 bases separating them. The CDR3 sequence is 13 residues long. Per the germline V gene, CDR1 is KGHSH and CDR2 is LQKENI. The CDR3 bases are TGTGCCAGCTCGGCTAGCGTGCCCTACGAGCAGTACTTC. Protein sequence: CASSASVPYEQYF.

J is TRBJ2-3 and V is TRBV7-3; D gene ambiguous. The germline V gene encodes CDR1 SGHTA and CDR2 FQGTGA. This CDR3 has 13 amino acids. V was clipped by 2 bases and J by 4 bases, with 7 bases between them. CDR3 nucleotide sequence: TGTGCCAGCAGCTTAGGTATCTCAGATACGCAGTATTTT. Translating gives CASSLGISDTQYF.

In this sample, this clone turned up once. V gene TRBV19 combines with J gene TRBJ2-2; D possibly corresponds to TRBD1 (6 bases). CDR3 size: 13 residues. In germline, CDR1 is LNHDA, CDR2 SQIVND (reference sequence). The V end lost 4 bases, the J end lost 6 bases, and 9 bases lay between the germline ends. CDR3 residues: CASSRKGAGELFF. CDR3 sequence (DNA): TGTGCCAGTAGTAGGAAGGGGGCCGGGGAGCTGTTTTTT. Full variable domain (missing parts from reference TRBV19 and TRBJ2-2): DGGITQSPKYLFRKEGQNVTLSCEQNLNHDAMYWYRQDPGQGLRLIYYSQIVNDFQKGDIAEGYSVSREKKESFPLTVTSAQKNPTAFYLCASSRKGAGELFFGEGSRLTVL.

The J gene is TRBJ1-5, the V gene TRBV4-1; possibly TRBD1 for D (6 bases). Deletions cut 3 bases from V and 5 bases from J, with 20 bases between. The CDR3 length is 17 residues. Germline lookup yields CDR1 MGHRA and CDR2 YSYEKL. The CDR3 is CASSHYTGTRPHQPQHF. For the CDR3, the DNA is TGCGCCAGCAGCCACTACACCGGGACACGACCACATCAGCCCCAGCATTTT.

V is TRBV7-3 and J is TRBJ2-3; TRBD2 is a possible D gene (7 bases). The V gene lost 3 bases and the J gene lost 3 bases, with 13 bases spanning the gap. The CDR3 length is 15 residues. CDR1 and CDR2 from the germline V gene are SGHTA and FQGTGA. For the CDR3, the DNA is TGTGCCAGCAGCTTCTGGGGAGGGGGGACAGATACGCAGTATTTT. Protein sequence: CASSFWGGGTDTQYF. Full variable domain (missing parts from reference TRBV7-3 and TRBJ2-3): GAGVSQTPSNKVTEKGKYVELRCDPISGHTALYWYRQSLGQGPEFLIYFQGTGAADDSGLPNDRFFAVRPEGSVSTLKIQRTERGDSAVYLCASSFWGGGTDTQYFGPGTRLTVL.

V usage is TRBV6-4 and J usage is TRBJ2-1; 7 bases agree with TRBD1. The germline CDR1 and CDR2 sequences are MRHNA and SNTAGT. CDR3 length: 14 residues. V was pared by 6 bases and J by 6 bases, with 8 bases of the junction left unmatched. The CDR3 bases are TGTGCCAGCAGAGACAGGGAGATTTCCAATGAGCAGTTCTTC. Protein: CASRDREISNEQFF.

The chain recombines TRBV27 with TRBJ1-2; D not resolved. V lost 5 bases, J lost 8 bases, and 18 bases lay in between. The CDR3 covers 14 residues. Germline CDR1 MNHEY, CDR2 SMNVEV (reference sequence). For the CDR3, the DNA is TGTGCCAGCAGTCTCACCGGGTTTCGAGGGGGCTACACCTTC. Translation gives CASSLTGFRGGYTF.

V is TRBV7-8 and J is TRBJ2-2; no firm D call. Germline V lookup: CDR1 SGHVS, CDR2 FQNEAQ. Trimming left V 1 base short and J 4 bases short, with 7 bases between. CDR3 length: 14 amino acids. The CDR3, as DNA: TGTGCCAGCAGCTTAGTTCGGGTCACCGGGGAGCTGTTTTTT. It encodes CASSLVRVTGELFF.

The CDR3 here is CASSLAPLRDGYTF. The CDR3, as DNA: TGCGCCAGCAGCTTGGCCCCACTTCGGGATGGCTACACCTTC. The V call is TRBV5-1, the J call TRBJ1-2; no reliable D call. The CDR3 is 14 amino acids. Per germline, CDR1 SGHRS and CDR2 YFSETQ. V lost 0 bases and J lost 6, with 12 bases in between. Full variable domain (outside the CDR3, taken from reference TRBV5-1 and TRBJ1-2): KAGVTQTPRYLIKTRGQQVTLSCSPISGHRSVSWYQQTPGQGLQFLFEYFSETQRNKGNFPGRFSGRQFSNSRSEMNVSTLELGDSALYLCASSLAPLRDGYTFGSGTRLTVV.